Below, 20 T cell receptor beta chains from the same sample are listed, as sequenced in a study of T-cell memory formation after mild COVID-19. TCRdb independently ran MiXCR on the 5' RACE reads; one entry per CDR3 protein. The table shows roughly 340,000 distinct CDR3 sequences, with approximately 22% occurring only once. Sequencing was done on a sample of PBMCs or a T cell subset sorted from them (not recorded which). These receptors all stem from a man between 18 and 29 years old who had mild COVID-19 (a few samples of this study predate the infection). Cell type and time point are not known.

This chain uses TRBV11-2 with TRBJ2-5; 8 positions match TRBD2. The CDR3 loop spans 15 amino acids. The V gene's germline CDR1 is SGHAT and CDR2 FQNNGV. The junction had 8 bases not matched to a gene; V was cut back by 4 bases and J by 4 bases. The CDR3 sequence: CASSSIGGAGETQYF. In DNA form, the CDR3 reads TGTGCCAGCAGCTCCATCGGGGGGGCCGGAGAGACCCAGTACTTC.

The CDR3 loop reads CASSYTGQGLNSPLHF. The CDR3 DNA sequence: TGTGCCAGCAGTTACACCGGACAGGGCCTTAATTCACCCCTCCACTTT. This rearrangement joins TRBV27 to TRBJ1-6; the match to TRBD1 covers 8 bases. The germline V gene encodes CDR1 MNHEY and CDR2 SMNVEV (reference sequence). This CDR3 is built from 16 residues. J gave up 6 bases and V 4 bases, and 8 bases lay outside the gene matches.

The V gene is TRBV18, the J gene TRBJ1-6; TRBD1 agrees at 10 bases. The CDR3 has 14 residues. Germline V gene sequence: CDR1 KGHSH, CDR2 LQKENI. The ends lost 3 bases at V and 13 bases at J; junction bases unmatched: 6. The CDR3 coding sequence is TGTGCCAGCTCACCCGCCGGGACAGGGGCTCCCCTCCACTTT. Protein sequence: CASSPAGTGAPLHF.

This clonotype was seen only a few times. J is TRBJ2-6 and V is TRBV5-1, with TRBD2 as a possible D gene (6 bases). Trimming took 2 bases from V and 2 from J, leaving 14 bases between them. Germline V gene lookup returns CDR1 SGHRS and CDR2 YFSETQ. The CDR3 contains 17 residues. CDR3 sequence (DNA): TGCGCCAGCAGCTTCAGGGCATGGGGGGCTGGGGCCAACGTCCTGACTTTC. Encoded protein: CASSFRAWGAGANVLTF.

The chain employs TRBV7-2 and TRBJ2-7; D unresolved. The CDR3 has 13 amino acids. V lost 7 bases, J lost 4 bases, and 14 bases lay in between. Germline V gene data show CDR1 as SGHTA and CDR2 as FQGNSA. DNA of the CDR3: TGTGCCAGCAAACTAAGCCCCCCTTACGAGCAGTACTTC. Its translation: CASKLSPPYEQYF.

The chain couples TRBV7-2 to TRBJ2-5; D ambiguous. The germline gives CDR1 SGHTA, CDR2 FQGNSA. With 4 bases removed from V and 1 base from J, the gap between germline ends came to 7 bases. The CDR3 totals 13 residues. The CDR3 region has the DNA TGTGCCAGCAGCTCTCCACCCCAAGAGACCCAGTACTTC. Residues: CASSSPPQETQYF.

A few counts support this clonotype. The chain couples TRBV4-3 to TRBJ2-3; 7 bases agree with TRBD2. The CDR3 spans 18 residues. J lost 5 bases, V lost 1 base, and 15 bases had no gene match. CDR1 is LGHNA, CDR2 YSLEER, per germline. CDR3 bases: TGCGCCAGCAGCCAAGTCGGGAGGACTGGGCGGGGAGGAGATACGCAGTATTTT. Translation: CASSQVGRTGRGGDTQYF.

The CDR3 DNA reads TGCGCCAGCAGCCAAGATCGGAGGAGGGGGGTGAACACTGAAGCTTTCTTT. Protein product: CASSQDRRRGVNTEAFF. The chain joins TRBV4-1 to TRBJ1-1; weak D call: TRBD1 (6 bases). The CDR3 is 17 amino acids. Looked up from germline, CDR1 is MGHRA and CDR2 is YSYEKL. V was pared by 0 bases and J by 0 bases, with 14 bases between.

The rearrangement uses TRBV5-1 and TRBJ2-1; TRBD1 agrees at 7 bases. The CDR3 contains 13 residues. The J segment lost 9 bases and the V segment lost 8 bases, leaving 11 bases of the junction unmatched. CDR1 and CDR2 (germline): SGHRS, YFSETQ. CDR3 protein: CASQGEIQAEQFF. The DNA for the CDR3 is TGCGCCAGTCAGGGGGAAATCCAGGCTGAGCAGTTCTTC.

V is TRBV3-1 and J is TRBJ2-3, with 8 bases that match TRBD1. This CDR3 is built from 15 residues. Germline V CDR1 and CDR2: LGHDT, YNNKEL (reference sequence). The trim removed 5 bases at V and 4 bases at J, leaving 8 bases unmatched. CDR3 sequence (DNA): TGTGCCAGCAGCAACCAGGGGGCAGAGGCAGATACGCAGTATTTT. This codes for CASSNQGAEADTQYF.

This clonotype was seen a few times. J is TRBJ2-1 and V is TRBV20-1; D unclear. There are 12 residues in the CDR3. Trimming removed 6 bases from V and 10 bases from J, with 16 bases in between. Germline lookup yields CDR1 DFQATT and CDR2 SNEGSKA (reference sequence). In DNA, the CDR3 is TGCAGTGCCTGGGCCCACCTCCGAGAGCAGTTCTTC. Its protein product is CSAWAHLREQFF.

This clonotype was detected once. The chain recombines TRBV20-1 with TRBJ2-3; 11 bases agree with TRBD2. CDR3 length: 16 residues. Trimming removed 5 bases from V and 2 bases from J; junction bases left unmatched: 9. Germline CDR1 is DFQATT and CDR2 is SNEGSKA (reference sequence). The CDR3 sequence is CSAGPETSGATDTQYF. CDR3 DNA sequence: TGCAGTGCTGGCCCCGAGACTAGCGGGGCCACAGATACGCAGTATTTT.

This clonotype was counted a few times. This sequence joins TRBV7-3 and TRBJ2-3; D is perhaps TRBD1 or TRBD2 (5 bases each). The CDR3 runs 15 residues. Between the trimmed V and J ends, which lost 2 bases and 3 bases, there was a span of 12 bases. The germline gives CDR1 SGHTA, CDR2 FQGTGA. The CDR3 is CASSLFGARTDTQYF. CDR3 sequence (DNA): TGTGCCAGCAGCTTATTCGGGGCACGGACAGATACGCAGTATTTT.

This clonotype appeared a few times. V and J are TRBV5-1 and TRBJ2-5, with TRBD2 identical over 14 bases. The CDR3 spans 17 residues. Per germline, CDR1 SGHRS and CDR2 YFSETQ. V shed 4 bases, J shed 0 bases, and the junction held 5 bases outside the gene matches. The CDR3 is CASSRGLAGVDQETQYF. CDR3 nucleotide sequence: TGCGCCAGCAGCCGGGGACTAGCGGGGGTTGACCAAGAGACCCAGTACTTC.

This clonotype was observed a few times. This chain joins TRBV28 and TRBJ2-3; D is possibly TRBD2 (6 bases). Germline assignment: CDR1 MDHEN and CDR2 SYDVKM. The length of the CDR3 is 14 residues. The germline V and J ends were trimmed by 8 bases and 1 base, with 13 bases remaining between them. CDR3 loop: CASGSPGGTDTQYF. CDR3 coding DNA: TGTGCCAGCGGTTCTCCGGGGGGCACAGATACGCAGTATTTT. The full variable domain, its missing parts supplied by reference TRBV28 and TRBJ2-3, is DVKVTQSSRYLVKRTGEKVFLECVQDMDHENMFWYRQDPGLGLRLIYFSYDVKMKEKGDIPEGYSVSREKKERFSLILESASTNQTSMYLCASGSPGGTDTQYFGPGTRLTVL.

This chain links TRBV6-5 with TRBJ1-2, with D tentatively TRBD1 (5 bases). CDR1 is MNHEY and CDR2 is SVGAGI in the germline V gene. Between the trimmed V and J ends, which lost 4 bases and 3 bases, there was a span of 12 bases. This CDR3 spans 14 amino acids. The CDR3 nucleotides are TGTGCCAGCAGTTGGGGCGTGGGGGACTATGGCTACACCTTC. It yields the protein CASSWGVGDYGYTF.

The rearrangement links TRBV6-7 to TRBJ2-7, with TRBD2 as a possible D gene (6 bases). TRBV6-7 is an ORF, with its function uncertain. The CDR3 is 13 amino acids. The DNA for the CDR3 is TGTGCCACCCGTTACTTCCTTGGGACTGCCTTTTATGTC. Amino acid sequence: CATRYFLGTAFYV.

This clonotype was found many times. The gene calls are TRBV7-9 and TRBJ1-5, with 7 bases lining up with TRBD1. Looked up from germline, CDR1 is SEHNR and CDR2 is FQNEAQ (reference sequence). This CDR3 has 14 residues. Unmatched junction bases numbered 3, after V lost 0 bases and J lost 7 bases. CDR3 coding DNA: TGTGCCAGCAGCTTAGCAGGGGGCGGCCAGCCCCAGCATTTT. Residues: CASSLAGGGQPQHF.

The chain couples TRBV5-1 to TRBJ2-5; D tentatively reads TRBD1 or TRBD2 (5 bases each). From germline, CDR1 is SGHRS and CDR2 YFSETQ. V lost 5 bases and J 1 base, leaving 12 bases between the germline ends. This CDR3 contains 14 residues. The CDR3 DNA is TGCGCCAGCAGTATAATCGGGACCCAAGAGACCCAGTACTTC. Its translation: CASSIIGTQETQYF.

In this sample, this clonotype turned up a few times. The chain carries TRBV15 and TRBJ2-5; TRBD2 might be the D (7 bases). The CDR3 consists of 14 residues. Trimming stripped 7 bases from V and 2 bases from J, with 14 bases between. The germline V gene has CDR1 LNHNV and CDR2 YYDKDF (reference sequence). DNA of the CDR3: TGTGCCACCAACACACAGGGAGGGCAAGAGACCCAGTACTTC. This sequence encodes CATNTQGGQETQYF.